The present TCR beta chain was sequenced within a study of blood T cell repertoires in COVID-19. The data were produced by immunoSEQ multiplex PCR, yet TCRdb's version contains in-frame clones alone and is incomplete. The table has around 380,000 clones, 81% seen once; the top ten hold more than 0.85%. The sequence was obtained from a human donor with acute or convalescent COVID-19. The donor label of this sample is uncertain. Material: peripheral blood.

CDR3 sequence (DNA): TGTGCCAGCAGCTTAGCGCAGACAGTGATGAACACTGAAGCTTTCTTT. Translating it yields CASSLAQTVMNTEAFF. The rearrangement links TRBV7-9 to TRBJ1-1, with D perhaps TRBD1 (5 bases). Between the trimmed V and J ends, which lost 0 bases and 0 bases, there was a span of 11 bases. CDR3 size: 16 residues. Looked up from germline, CDR1 is SEHNR and CDR2 is FQNEAQ (reference sequence).